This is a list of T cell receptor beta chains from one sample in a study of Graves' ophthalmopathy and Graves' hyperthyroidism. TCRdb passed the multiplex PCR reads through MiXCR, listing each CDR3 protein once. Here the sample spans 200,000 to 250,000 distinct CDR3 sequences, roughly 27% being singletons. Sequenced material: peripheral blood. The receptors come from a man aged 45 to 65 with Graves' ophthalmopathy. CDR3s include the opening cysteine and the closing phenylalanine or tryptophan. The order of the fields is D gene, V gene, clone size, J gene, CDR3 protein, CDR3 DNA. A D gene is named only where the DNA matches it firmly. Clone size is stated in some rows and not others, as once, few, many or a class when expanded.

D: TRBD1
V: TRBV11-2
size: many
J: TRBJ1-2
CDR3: CASSYGDRGFYGYTF
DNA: TGTGCCAGCAGCTATGGAGACAGGGGATTTTATGGCTACACCTTC

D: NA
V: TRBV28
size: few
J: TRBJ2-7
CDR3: CASTPRDRIGYEQYF
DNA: TGTGCCAGCACCCCCAGGGACCGCATCGGATACGAGCAGTACTTC

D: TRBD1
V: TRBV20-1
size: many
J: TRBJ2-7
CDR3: CSAIEQGAHEQYF
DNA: TGCAGTGCTATCGAACAGGGGGCCCACGAGCAGTACTTC

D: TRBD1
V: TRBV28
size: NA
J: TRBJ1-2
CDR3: CASRPTGGNGYTF
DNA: TGTGCCAGCAGGCCGACAGGGGGGAATGGCTACACCTTC

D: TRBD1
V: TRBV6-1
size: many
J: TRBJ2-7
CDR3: CASSPEGQGRTYEQYF
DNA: TGTGCCAGCAGTCCAGAGGGACAGGGGAGGACCTACGAGCAGTACTTC

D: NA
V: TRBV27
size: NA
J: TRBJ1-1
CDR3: CASSSSSTGWNTEAFF
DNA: TGTGCCAGCAGTTCATCGTCCACAGGGTGGAACACTGAAGCTTTCTTT

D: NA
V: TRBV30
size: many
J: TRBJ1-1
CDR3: CAWSPGVLREAFF
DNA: TGTGCCTGGAGCCCCGGAGTTTTACGGGAAGCTTTCTTT

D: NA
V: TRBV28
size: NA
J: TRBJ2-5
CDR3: CASSSHQAGRETQYF
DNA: TGTGCCAGCAGTTCCCACCAGGCCGGCAGGGAGACCCAGTACTTC

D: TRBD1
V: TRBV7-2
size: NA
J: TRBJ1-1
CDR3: CASATTGRNTEAFF
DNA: TGTGCCAGCGCTACGACAGGGCGGAACACTGAAGCTTTCTTT

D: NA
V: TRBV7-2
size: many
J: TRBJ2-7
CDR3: CASSPGGWVYF
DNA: TGTGCCAGCAGCCCCGGTGGGTGGGTGTACTTC

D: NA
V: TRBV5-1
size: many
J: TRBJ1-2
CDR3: CASSLETGIYGYTF
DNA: TGCGCCAGCAGCTTGGAAACAGGGATCTATGGCTACACCTTC

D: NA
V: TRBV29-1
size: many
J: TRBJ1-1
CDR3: CSVQGNTEAFF
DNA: TGCAGCGTACAGGGTAACACTGAAGCTTTCTTT

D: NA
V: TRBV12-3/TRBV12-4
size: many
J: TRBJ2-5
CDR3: CASSLDIGKETQYF
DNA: TGTGCCAGCAGTCTCGACATAGGGAAAGAGACCCAGTACTTC

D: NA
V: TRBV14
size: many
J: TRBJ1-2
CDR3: CASSQAQGHPRFRYGYTF
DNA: TGTGCCAGCAGCCAAGCACAGGGCCACCCCCGGTTCCGCTATGGCTACACCTTC

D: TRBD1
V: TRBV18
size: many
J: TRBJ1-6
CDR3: CASSPEGANSPLHF
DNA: TGTGCCAGCTCACCCGAGGGGGCAAATTCACCCCTCCACTTT

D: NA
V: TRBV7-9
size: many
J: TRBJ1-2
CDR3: CASSLAPGGYYGYTF
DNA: TGTGCCAGCAGCTTAGCCCCGGGGGGGTACTATGGCTACACCTTC

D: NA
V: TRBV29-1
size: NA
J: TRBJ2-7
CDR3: CSVSSRGPLGEQYF
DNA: TGCAGCGTCTCATCCCGGGGACCCTTGGGCGAGCAGTACTTC

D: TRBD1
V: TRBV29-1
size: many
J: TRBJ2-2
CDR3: CSGTGVHTGELFF
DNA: TGCAGCGGCACAGGGGTTCACACCGGGGAGCTGTTTTTT

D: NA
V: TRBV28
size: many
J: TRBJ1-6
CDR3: CASSFGRGGRLRSLGRQAPLHF
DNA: TGTGCCAGCAGTTTTGGGCGCGGGGGCAGACTAAGATCTCTCGGGCGCCAAGCACCCCTCCACTTT

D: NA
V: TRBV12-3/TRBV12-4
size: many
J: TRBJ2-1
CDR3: CASSFPGTSSYNEQFF
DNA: TGTGCCAGCAGTTTCCCCGGGACCAGCTCCTACAATGAGCAGTTCTTC

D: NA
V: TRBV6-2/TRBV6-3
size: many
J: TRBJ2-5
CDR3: CASRPQLRREETQYF
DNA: TGTGCCAGCAGACCCCAGCTTCGTCGAGAAGAGACCCAGTACTTC

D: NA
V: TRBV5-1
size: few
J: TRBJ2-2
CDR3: CASSLTGVYTGELFF
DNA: TGCGCCAGCAGCTTAACGGGAGTCTACACCGGGGAGCTGTTTTTT

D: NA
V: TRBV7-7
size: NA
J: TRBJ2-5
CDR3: CASSLAGIKETQYF
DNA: TGTGCTAGCAGCTTAGCTGGGATCAAAGAGACCCAGTACTTC

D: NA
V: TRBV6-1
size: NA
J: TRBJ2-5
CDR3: CASTPMSTQYF
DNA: TGTGCCAGCACCCCTATGTCGACCCAGTACTTC

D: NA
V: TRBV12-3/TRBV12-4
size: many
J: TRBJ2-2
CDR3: CASRPEGNTGELFF
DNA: TGTGCCAGCAGACCGGAAGGGAACACCGGGGAGCTGTTTTTT

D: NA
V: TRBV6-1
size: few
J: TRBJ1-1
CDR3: CASNHDTEAFF
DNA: TGTGCCAGCAATCACGACACTGAAGCTTTCTTT

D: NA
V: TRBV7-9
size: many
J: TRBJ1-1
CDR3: CASSSLGGQGEAFF
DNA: TGTGCCAGCAGCTCCTTAGGGGGGCAGGGTGAAGCTTTCTTT

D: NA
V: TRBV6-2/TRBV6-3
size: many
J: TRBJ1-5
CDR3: CASRNRGKGLQPQHF
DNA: TGTGCCAGCCGAAACCGGGGGAAAGGATTGCAGCCCCAGCATTTT

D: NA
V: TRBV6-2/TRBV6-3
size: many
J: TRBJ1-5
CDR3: CASSYSRGTQPQHF
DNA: TGTGCCAGCAGTTACTCGCGGGGGACTCAGCCCCAGCATTTT

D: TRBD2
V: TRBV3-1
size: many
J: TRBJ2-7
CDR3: CASSFGLAGVNEQYF
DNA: TGTGCCAGCAGTTTCGGACTAGCGGGAGTTAACGAGCAGTACTTC

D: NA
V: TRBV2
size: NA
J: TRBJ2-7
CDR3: CASSEALRGYEQYF
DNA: TGTGCCAGCAGTGAAGCGCTTCGGGGCTACGAGCAGTACTTC

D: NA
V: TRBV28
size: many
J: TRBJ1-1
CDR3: CATVWEANTEAFF
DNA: TGTGCCACCGTGTGGGAGGCCAACACTGAAGCTTTCTTT

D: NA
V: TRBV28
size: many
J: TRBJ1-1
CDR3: CASSLSLGRGNTEAFF
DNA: TGTGCCAGCAGCCTAAGCCTAGGCCGGGGTAACACTGAAGCTTTCTTT

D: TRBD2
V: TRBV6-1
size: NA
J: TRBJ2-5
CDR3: CASSGLTSGSMETQYF
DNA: TGTGCCAGCAGTGGATTGACTAGCGGGAGTATGGAGACCCAGTACTTC

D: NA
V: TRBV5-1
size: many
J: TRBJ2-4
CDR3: CASSLEAGLRRGNIQYF
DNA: TGCGCCAGCAGCTTGGAGGCAGGTCTAAGGAGGGGTAACATTCAGTACTTC

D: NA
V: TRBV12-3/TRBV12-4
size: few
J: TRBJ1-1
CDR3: CASNQEGTEAFF
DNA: TGTGCCAGCAACCAAGAGGGGACTGAAGCTTTCTTT

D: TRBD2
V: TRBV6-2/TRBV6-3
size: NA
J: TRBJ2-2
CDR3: CASSYSRTSGRVGELFF
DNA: TGTGCCAGCAGTTACTCAAGAACTAGCGGGAGGGTCGGGGAGCTGTTTTTT

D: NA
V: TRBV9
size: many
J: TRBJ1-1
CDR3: CASSVGRGGTEAFF
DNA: TGTGCCAGCAGCGTAGGCAGGGGAGGCACTGAAGCTTTCTTT

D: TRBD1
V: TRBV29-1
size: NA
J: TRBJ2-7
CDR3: CSVLPDRGYEQYF
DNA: TGCAGCGTTTTACCGGACAGGGGATACGAGCAGTACTTC

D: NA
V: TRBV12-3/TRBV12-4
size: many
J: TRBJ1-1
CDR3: CASSFSSRNTEAFF
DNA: TGTGCCAGCAGTTTTTCATCCAGGAACACTGAAGCTTTCTTT

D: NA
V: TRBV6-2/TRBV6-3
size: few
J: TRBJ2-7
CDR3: CASSLDKRLTYEQYF
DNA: TGTGCCAGCAGTTTGGATAAACGTCTCACCTACGAGCAGTACTTC

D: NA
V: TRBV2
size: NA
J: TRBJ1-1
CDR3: CASSEGEVREAFF
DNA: TGTGCCAGCAGTGAAGGGGAGGTTCGGGAGGCTTTCTTT

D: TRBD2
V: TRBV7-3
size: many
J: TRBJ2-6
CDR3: CASSLFRRTSGMFSGANVLTF
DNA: TGTGCCAGCAGCTTATTTAGAAGGACTAGCGGGATGTTCTCTGGGGCCAACGTCCTGACTTTC

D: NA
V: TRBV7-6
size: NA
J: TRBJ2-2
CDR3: CASSQARTENTGELFF
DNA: TGTGCCAGCAGCCAGGCCAGGACAGAGAACACCGGGGAGCTGTTTTTT